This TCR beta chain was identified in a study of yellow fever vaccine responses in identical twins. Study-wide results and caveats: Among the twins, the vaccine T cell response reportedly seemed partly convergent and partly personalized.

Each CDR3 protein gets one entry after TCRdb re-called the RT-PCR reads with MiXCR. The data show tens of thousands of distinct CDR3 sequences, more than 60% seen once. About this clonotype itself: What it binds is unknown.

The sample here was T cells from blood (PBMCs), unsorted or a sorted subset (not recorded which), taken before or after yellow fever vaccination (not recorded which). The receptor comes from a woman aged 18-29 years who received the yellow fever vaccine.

The CDR3 here is CASSSEGNQPQHF. CDR3 DNA sequence: TGTGCCAGCAGTTCTGAGGGGAATCAGCCCCAGCATTTT. The rearrangement links TRBV28 to TRBJ1-5, with D maybe TRBD1 (5 bases). Trimming cost V 4 bases and J 4 bases, with 8 bases left between them. Per the germline V gene, CDR1 is MDHEN and CDR2 is SYDVKM. The CDR3 has 13 amino acids.